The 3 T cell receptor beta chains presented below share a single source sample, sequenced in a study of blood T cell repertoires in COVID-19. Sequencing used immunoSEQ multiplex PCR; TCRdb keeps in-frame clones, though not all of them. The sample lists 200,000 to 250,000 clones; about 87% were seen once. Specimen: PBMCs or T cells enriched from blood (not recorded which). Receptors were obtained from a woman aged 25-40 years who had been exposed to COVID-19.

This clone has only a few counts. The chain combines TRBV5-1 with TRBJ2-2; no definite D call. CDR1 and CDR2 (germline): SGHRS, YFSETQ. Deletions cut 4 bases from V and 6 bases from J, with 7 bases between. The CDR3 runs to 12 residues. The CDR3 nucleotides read TGCGCCAGCAGCCAGGCTGCCGGGGAGCTGTTTTTT. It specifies CASSQAAGELFF.

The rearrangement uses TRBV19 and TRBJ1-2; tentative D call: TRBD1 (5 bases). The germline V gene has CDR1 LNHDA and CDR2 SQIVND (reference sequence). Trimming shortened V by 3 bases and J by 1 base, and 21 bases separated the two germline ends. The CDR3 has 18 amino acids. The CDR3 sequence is CASSIPTPTARFNYGYTF. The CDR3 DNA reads TGTGCCAGTAGTATCCCCACCCCGACAGCGAGATTTAACTATGGCTACACCTTC.

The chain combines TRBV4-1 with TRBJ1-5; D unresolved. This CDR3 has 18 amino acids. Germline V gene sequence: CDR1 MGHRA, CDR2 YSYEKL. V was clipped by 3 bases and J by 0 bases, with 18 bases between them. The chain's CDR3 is CASSHSLKLGYSNQPQHF. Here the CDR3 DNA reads TGCGCCAGCAGCCACTCACTCAAATTGGGCTATAGCAATCAGCCCCAGCATTTT.